Presented here are 11 T cell receptor beta chains from one specimen sequenced in a study of control samples from healthy donors and cancer patients. The assay was immunoSEQ multiplex PCR, and TCRdb's table has in-frame clones only and misses some. Of 95,000 to 150,000 clones in the sample, more than 70% were seen once. Sequencing was carried out using blood. The origin of the receptors is a man over 45 in good health.

V usage is TRBV14 and J usage is TRBJ2-1; D gene unclear. CDR3 length: 14 amino acids. V gave up 2 bases and J gave up 1 base, with 6 bases separating them. In germline, CDR1 is SGHDN, CDR2 FVKESK. Here the CDR3 reads CASSQYDSYNEQFF. The CDR3 bases are TGTGCCAGCAGCCAATATGATTCCTACAATGAGCAGTTCTTC.

The CDR3 bases are TGTGCCAGCAGCCAAGATCACCCGGACGGGGAGCTGTTTTTT. Its translation is CASSQDHPDGELFF. The rearrangement uses TRBV3-1 (or the pseudogene TRBV3-2) and TRBJ2-2, with D unclear. The germline V gene has CDR1 LGHDT and CDR2 YNNKEL (reference sequence). The V and J ends lost 0 bases and 7 bases respectively, with 9 bases between them. CDR3 size: 14 residues.

The J gene is TRBJ2-1, the V gene TRBV11-2; 11 bases agree with TRBD2. The ends lost 5 bases at V and 5 bases at J; junction bases unmatched: 11. Germline V CDR1 and CDR2: SGHAT, FQNNGV. The CDR3 runs 17 residues. The CDR3 loop is CASSSRLAGRLNNEQFF. The CDR3 bases are TGTGCCAGCAGCAGTCGACTAGCGGGGAGGCTTAACAATGAGCAGTTCTTC.

The genes are TRBV19 and TRBJ1-3; D remains ambiguous. The V gene's germline CDR1 is LNHDA and CDR2 SQIVND (reference sequence). The CDR3 spans 15 residues. V shed 3 bases and J shed 4 bases, with 13 bases lying between them. The CDR3 protein is CASSISGSPGNTIYF. The DNA of the CDR3 is TGTGCCAGTAGTATTAGCGGCAGCCCAGGAAACACCATATATTTT. Combining the CDR3 with reference TRBV19 and TRBJ1-3 gives the whole variable domain DGGITQSPKYLFRKEGQNVTLSCEQNLNHDAMYWYRQDPGQGLRLIYYSQIVNDFQKGDIAEGYSVSREKKESFPLTVTSAQKNPTAFYLCASSISGSPGNTIYFGEGSWLTVV.

This clone came up a few times. The CDR3 loop reads CASSPGPPNSPLHF. As DNA, the CDR3 is TGTGCCAGCAGCCCCGGGCCACCTAATTCACCCCTCCACTTT. The V gene is TRBV3-1 (or the pseudogene TRBV3-2), the J gene TRBJ1-6; D not resolved. Germline assignment: CDR1 LGHDT and CDR2 YNNKEL (reference sequence). The V end lost 4 bases, the J end lost 6 bases, and 10 bases lay between the germline ends. The CDR3 sequence is 14 residues long.

This chain joins TRBV6-5 and TRBJ2-7, with a weak D call TRBD1 (6 bases). The ends were cut back, 6 bases at V and 4 bases at J, with 19 bases in the middle. Germline V lookup: CDR1 MNHEY, CDR2 SVGAGI. The CDR3 extends over 15 amino acids. CDR3 sequence: CASRIRDTYPYEQYF. The CDR3, as DNA: TGTGCCAGCAGGATCCGGGACACCTACCCTTACGAGCAGTACTTC.

This chain joins TRBV5-1 and TRBJ1-2; 7 positions agree with TRBD1. The CDR3 loop spans 14 amino acids. Trimming removed 0 bases from V and 3 bases from J; junction bases left unmatched: 2. From germline, CDR1 is SGHRS and CDR2 YFSETQ. CDR3: CASSLEGADYGYTF. The CDR3 DNA is TGCGCCAGCAGCTTGGAGGGGGCTGACTATGGCTACACCTTC.

This sequence joins TRBV7-6 and TRBJ2-5; 12 bases are shared with TRBD1. Germline V lookup: CDR1 SGHVS, CDR2 FNYEAQ. The CDR3 extends over 18 amino acids. V was clipped by 4 bases and J by 4 bases; unmatched bases: 13. CDR3 amino acids: CASSSQASGTGGAETQYF. In nucleotides, the CDR3 is TGTGCCAGCAGCTCGCAAGCCTCCGGGACAGGGGGCGCAGAGACCCAGTACTTC. Based on the CDR3 plus reference TRBV7-6 and TRBJ2-5, the full variable domain is GAGVSQSPRYKVTKRGQDVALRCDPISGHVSLYWYRQALGQGPEFLTYFNYEAQQDKSGLPNDRFSAERPEGSISTLTIQRTEQRDSAMYRCASSSQASGTGGAETQYFGPGTRLLVL.

The gene calls are TRBV7-6 and TRBJ1-4; perhaps TRBD1 as D (5 bases). V shed 1 base and J shed 8 bases, with 17 bases lying between them. In germline, CDR1 is SGHVS, CDR2 FNYEAQ. The CDR3 length is 16 residues. The CDR3 nucleotides read TGTGCCAGCAGCTTAGTATGGGGCAGGGAGGCAGAAAAACTGTTTTTT. Its protein product is CASSLVWGREAEKLFF. The complete variable domain, with remaining parts taken from reference TRBV7-6 and TRBJ1-4, reads GAGVSQSPRYKVTKRGQDVALRCDPISGHVSLYWYRQALGQGPEFLTYFNYEAQQDKSGLPNDRFSAERPEGSISTLTIQRTEQRDSAMYRCASSLVWGREAEKLFFGSGTQLSVL.

The chain is built from TRBV27 and TRBJ1-2; D is perhaps TRBD1 (6 bases). The CDR3 runs 13 residues. V lost 2 bases and J 7 bases, leaving 11 bases between the germline ends. CDR1 and CDR2 from the germline V gene are MNHEY and SMNVEV (reference sequence). The DNA for the CDR3 is TGTGCCAGCAGTTTAAGCGGGGGGGCTGGCTACACCTTC. Its protein product is CASSLSGGAGYTF.

The CDR3 region is CASSSLGAAYGYTF. The DNA of the CDR3 is TGTGCCAGCAGCTCCCTAGGGGCTGCCTATGGCTACACCTTC. The V gene is TRBV7-6, the J gene TRBJ1-2; D is possibly TRBD1 (5 bases). CDR3 size: 14 residues. Germline loops: CDR1 SGHVS, CDR2 FNYEAQ. Trimming took 4 bases from V and 4 from J, leaving 13 bases between them.